This T cell receptor (beta chain) originates from a study of CD8 T cells in Susac syndrome. When the RNA was reverse transcribed, random hexamers were used with an input of roughly 0.45 to 1 ug. The immunoSEQ assay covered 54 Vbeta and 13 Jbeta segments for CDR3. Using its own MiXCR run on the immunoSEQ multiplex PCR reads, TCRdb lists one record per CDR3 protein. The table includes 160,000 or so distinct CDR3 sequences, about 95% detected once. Germline V CDR1 and CDR2: SGDLS, YYNGEE. There are 15 residues in the CDR3. Trimming pared 0 bases from V and 3 bases from J, leaving 12 bases between. This clonotype was detected once. Sequencing targeted TCR beta in blood CD8+ and CD4+ T cells. Included as multiple sclerosis controls were treatment-naive patients who had stable or active relapsing-remitting disease.

The sample consisted of CD8+ T cells from PBMCs. This chain links TRBV9 with TRBJ1-2; perhaps TRBD1 as D (5 bases). The receptor comes from a human donor with multiple sclerosis. CDR3 nucleotide sequence: TGTGCCAGCAGCGTAGATGGGGGTGGGTACTATGGCTACACCTTC. This encodes CASSVDGGGYYGYTF.